This TCR beta chain is drawn from a study of T cell responses to AZD1222 COVID-19 vaccine. Notes on the study in general: Repertoires were collected only later (after the peak T cell response had occurred).

The protocol was immunoSEQ multiplex PCR, while the TCRdb copy is restricted to in-frame clones and leaves out a portion. The sample yields some 160,000 clones, around 90% seen once. A remark on this clone: Its antigen is not known.

Looked up from germline, CDR1 is MNHEY and CDR2 is SVGAGI. The CDR3 sequence is 11 residues long. The germline V and J ends were trimmed by 10 bases and 4 bases, with 11 bases remaining between them. Material: peripheral blood, obtained on day 0 of AZD1222 vaccination. This receptor was identified in an adult in good health. This chain connects TRBV6-5 to TRBJ2-7, with D perhaps TRBD2 (6 bases). The DNA of the CDR3 is TGTGCCACCGGAGGGCGTTACGAGCAGTACTTC. Translated, it gives CATGGRYEQYF.